The 8 T cell receptor beta chains given below trace back to one sample, sequenced in a study of shared clonotypes between healthy human individuals. Clones were read by immunoSEQ multiplex PCR, and TCRdb kept only the in-frame ones, dropping some. The table includes around 2,000,000 clones, roughly 95% detected once. As defined, naive CD8 cells were CD45RO-negative and positively selected for CCR7, with terminally differentiated effector memory CD45RA+ cells excluded. Input material: naive CD8+ T cells sorted from blood. The source of these receptors is a man between 18 and 35 years old in good health.

The chain carries TRBV19 and TRBJ1-1; D not resolved. Germline CDR1 and CDR2: LNHDA and SQIVND (reference sequence). Trimming took off 7 bases at V and 1 base at J, with 7 bases between the two ends. The length of the CDR3 is 12 residues. Here the CDR3 DNA reads TGTGCCAGTATGCCGGGGAACACTGAAGCTTTCTTT. Translating it yields CASMPGNTEAFF.

J is TRBJ1-1 and V is TRBV6-5; the match to TRBD1 covers 8 bases. V was clipped by 6 bases and J by 5 bases; unmatched bases: 8. Germline CDR1 and CDR2: MNHEY and SVGAGI. CDR3 length equals 14 residues. CDR3: CASRKQGDYTEAFF. The CDR3, as DNA: TGTGCCAGCAGAAAACAGGGGGATTATACTGAAGCTTTCTTT.

The gene calls are TRBV7-2 and TRBJ2-7; no clear D. Between the trimmed V and J ends, which lost 1 base and 0 bases, there was a span of 4 bases. The CDR3 runs to 13 residues. Germline CDR1 SGHTA, CDR2 FQGNSA. The CDR3 nucleotides are TGTGCCAGCAGCTTAGTCTACTCCTACGAGCAGTACTTC. This translates into CASSLVYSYEQYF.

Note on this clone: This CDR3 is also generated by other DNA sequences in the sample. The chain combines TRBV13 with TRBJ2-7, with a tentative D call TRBD1 (6 bases). The ends were cut back, 5 bases at V and 6 bases at J, with 11 bases in the middle. Germline-derived CDR1 and CDR2 are PRHDT and FYEKMQ (reference sequence). CDR3 length: 12 residues. In DNA, the CDR3 is TGTGCCAGCAGCCCCCAGGGGAGCGAGCAGTACTTC. This translates into CASSPQGSEQYF. The complete variable domain, with remaining parts taken from reference TRBV13 and TRBJ2-7, reads AAGVIQSPRHLIKEKRETATLKCYPIPRHDTVYWYQQGPGQDPQFLISFYEKMQSDKGSIPDRFSAQQFSDYHSELNMSSLELGDSALYFCASSPQGSEQYFGPGTRLTVT.

V gene TRBV13 combines with J gene TRBJ1-2; D remains ambiguous. The length of the CDR3 is 13 residues. CDR1 is PRHDT, CDR2 FYEKMQ, per germline (reference sequence). V lost 1 base and J 3 bases, leaving 6 bases between the germline ends. CDR3 in amino acids: CASSLEGDYGYTF. CDR3 nucleotides: TGTGCCAGCAGCTTAGAGGGCGACTATGGCTACACCTTC.

This rearrangement joins TRBV5-4 to TRBJ1-1; unclear D gene. Germline CDR1 and CDR2: SGHNT and YYREEE (reference sequence). The CDR3 totals 15 residues. V was clipped by 5 bases and J by 4 bases, with 18 bases between them. CDR3 in amino acids: CASSSKDLGLTEAFF. The CDR3 DNA reads as TGTGCCAGCAGTTCTAAGGATCTCGGTCTCACTGAAGCTTTCTTT.

The chain employs TRBV5-8 and TRBJ2-5; 9 nucleotides agree with TRBD1. CDR1 SGHTS and CDR2 YDEGEE come from the germline V gene. J lost 6 bases, V lost 3 bases, and 6 bases had no gene match. CDR3 length: 14 amino acids. The chain's CDR3 is CASSWGGQGQTQYF. The CDR3 bases are TGTGCCAGCAGCTGGGGGGGACAGGGACAGACCCAGTACTTC.

The genes are TRBV27 and TRBJ2-7; D might be TRBD1 (6 bases). The CDR3 has 14 amino acids. Germline-derived CDR1 and CDR2 are MNHEY and SMNVEV (reference sequence). Trimming pared 3 bases from V and 2 bases from J, leaving 11 bases between. The CDR3 is CASSFTDSTYEQYF. The DNA of the CDR3 is TGTGCCAGCAGTTTCACGGACAGTACCTACGAGCAGTACTTC.